This T cell receptor beta chain is drawn from a study of blood T cells in healthy people across ages (dated by TCRdb to the mid-2010s). About the full investigation: In model experiments, roughly one uniquely barcoded TCR beta cDNA molecule per two T cells was captured by template switching. The study measured age-related changes in TCR beta repertoire diversity using deep sequencing normalized with unique cDNA molecular identifiers. Four age groups were formed from the donors: young (average about 15 years), middle-aged (less than 40), aged (about 62) and long-lived (around 82). To avoid experimental bias, donors of different ages were distributed randomly across sequencing lanes. The study analyzed two additional independent replicas of 1 million unique cDNA reads from the same blood draw for two donors, one aged 18 to 30 and one aged 80 or older.

Systemically healthy Caucasian individuals from Russia, around 39 in total and aged roughly 6 to 95 years, were included as donors. Each donor gave around 9.5 milliliters of peripheral blood, collected into EDTA-treated Vacutainer tubes. Ficoll-Paque density-gradient centrifugation was used to isolate PBMCs, with at least 7 million obtained per sample. Trizol reagent was used to extract total RNA from the PBMCs, yielding at least 6 micrograms per sample. For every donor, an aliquot of PBMCs went through flow cytometry to measure the percentages of naive CD45RAhigh/CD27high T cells. A remark on this clonotype: Its specific antigen is unknown. Base qualities are not provided; no much larger clone lies one nucleotide away.

The CDR3 covers 17 residues, taking in both the cysteine and the phenylalanine. Just the 51-base CDR3 DNA is kept, in frame starting at base 1. V has 2 bases trimmed and J has 1 base trimmed; junction bases matching no gene number 11. CDR1 MDHEN and CDR2 SYDVKM are derived from the germline V gene. The method behind the library was 5' RACE. Sequencing was performed on an Illumina HiSeq 2500. A second PCR of about 6 to 11 cycles was run with a J-beta primer mix and a sample-barcoded 5' primer. Each TCR beta cDNA molecule received a unique molecular identifier from a template-switch 5' adaptor carrying 12 random nucleotides. At least 3 million CDR3-containing paired-end reads were obtained from each sample. All of the RNA was converted into first-strand cDNA using the Mint cDNA synthesis kit, with a TRBC-specific oligonucleotide serving as the primer. Following uracil-DNA glycosylase treatment, a first 18-cycle PCR with universal primers M1SS and BC2_uni_R was performed on all cDNA. The published analysis was carried out like this. For normalization, 1 million high-quality reads, each with a distinct molecular identifier, were randomly selected from each sample. Reads with shared molecular identifiers were discarded instead of being binned into consensus sequences. MiTCR, set to a Q25 quality threshold and the strictest error-elimination algorithm, was used for CDR3 identification, clonotype clustering and error correction. A nonparametric unseen species model using Euler transformation provided a lower-bound estimate of total TCR beta diversity. TCRdb redid the processing of the public reads, applying fastp at Q25 and MiXCR, and retained in-frame beta chains. Each record represents a unique CDR3 protein, reported with the most common genes and DNA among its rows. The V and J calls shown here were made by TCRdb, not taken from the authors' results. For this sample there are about 1.5 million distinct CDR3 sequences; roughly 43% appear just once. Together, the top ten hold about 4% of the sample.

The paper as a whole reports these results and caveats: The CMV infection status of donors was not known, potentially confounding age-related changes in expanded clonotypes. Since profiling was done on bulk unsorted PBMCs, naive and antigen-experienced compartments could not be conclusively compared. Total diversity estimates from one million sequenced T cells were considered lower bounds and underestimates. A strong correlation was found between observed TCR beta diversity and the percentage of naive T cells measured by flow cytometry. Observed TCR beta diversity per million T cells fell roughly linearly with age, and a significant reduction was already apparent by age approximately 40. Compared with the aged group, the long-lived group had more naive CD4+ T cells, fewer expanded clones and increased TCR diversity, suggesting age selection.

This TCR was recovered from a young woman in good health. Rearrangement joined TRBV28 to TRBJ2-7; 7 junctional bases match TRBD2. The specimen sequenced was blood. The CDR3 region has the sequence CASSLGTSGRGSYEQYF. The nucleotide sequence is TGTGCCAGCAGTTTAGGAACCTCTGGGAGGGGATCCTACGAGCAGTACTTC.